The T cell receptor beta chain described here comes from a study of beta chain features in type 1 diabetes. This clone has a handful of counts. Investigators reverse transcribed all isolated RNA, so they sequenced expressed TCRB transcripts. Sequencing was performed with immunoSEQ multiplex PCR; in TCRdb, only in-frame clones are kept and a portion is missing. The repertoire holds 250,000 to 350,000 clones, with 14% as singletons. The J segment lost 2 bases and the V segment lost 4 bases, leaving 2 bases of the junction unmatched. Germline V gene lookup returns CDR1 SGHTA and CDR2 FQGNSA. CDR3 size: 14 residues.

This sequence was found in a man in his thirties or forties in good health. This chain connects TRBV7-2 to TRBJ2-7; 10 bases are a match to TRBD2. The sample was central memory CD4+ T cells from blood. Here the CDR3 DNA reads TGTGCCAGCAGCTCACTAGCGGGGACCTACGAGCAGTACGTC. This gives the protein CASSSLAGTYEQYV.